This TCR beta chain comes out of a study of blood T cell repertoires in COVID-19. Study-level background: COVID-19 samples, acute and convalescent, were from the United States, Italy and Spain. Nucleic acid was either cDNA or gDNA, and it came from T cells, B-cell-depleted T cells, or PBMCs.

Original processing methods: Amplification of reference gene primers was used by the study to estimate nucleated cell counts. TCRdb keeps only in-frame clones here, not all; method: immunoSEQ multiplex PCR. The DNA gave D and trimming, while V, J and clone size come from that table. The sample holds 55,000 to 80,000 clones; around 83% are singletons and the top ten take roughly 6%. Germline CDR1 is SGHNT and CDR2 is YYREEE (reference sequence). CDR3 length: 14 amino acids. The J segment lost 7 bases and the V segment lost 2 bases, leaving 6 bases of the junction unmatched. The chain has TRBV5-4 and TRBJ1-1, with 9 bases aligning to TRBD1. The source material was peripheral blood. This sequence was found in a human donor in a cohort sampled during active COVID-19. The DNA of the CDR3 is TGTGCCAGCAGCTTCCCAAGACAGGGGGGTGAAGCTTTCTTT. Translation: CASSFPRQGGEAFF.